The clone carrying this T cell receptor beta chain was counted ten times or more. The antigen is undetermined. Germline V gene lookup returns CDR1 SGHVS and CDR2 FNYEAQ. Trimming cost V 5 bases and J 5 bases, with 9 bases left between them. This CDR3 spans 12 amino acids. The data are from a study of T cells after yellow fever vaccination. In the study overall: Fractions containing few cells were prepared with SMART-Seq v4 Ultra Low Input.

Points from the study as a whole: The secondary response showed a weaker magnitude and a faster peak, day 5 versus 15. Post-booster samples contained most primary-vaccination clones (around 95% CD4, approximately 88% CD8).

In making TCR cDNA, 5'RACE template switching added a universal primer site and UMIs to it. Via MiXCR, TCRdb re-called the 5' RACE reads, giving one row per CDR3 protein. The profile covers around 180,000 distinct CDR3 sequences, with 5.5% to 8% appearing a single time and less than 3.5% taken by the ten largest. The chain links TRBV7-6 to TRBJ2-5; the D gene is possibly TRBD2 (5 bases). This TCR was sampled from a man between 18 and 35 years old who received the YFV17D yellow fever vaccine. The sample was CD4+ T cells sorted from PBMCs, taken on the day of the first yellow fever vaccination. The CDR3: CASSPRRETQYF. In DNA form, the CDR3 reads TGTGCCAGCAGCCCCCGGAGGGAGACCCAGTACTTC.